This entry lists 18 T cell receptor beta chains sequenced from one sample in a study of Graves' ophthalmopathy and Graves' hyperthyroidism. Amplification of TCR beta CDR3 regions used RNA transcripts. First-round RT-PCR relied on HTBI primers, and a second-round multiplex PCR came next. One entry per CDR3 protein results from TCRdb running MiXCR on the multiplex PCR reads. The sample lists about 370,000 distinct CDR3 sequences; about 18% were seen once. The sample consisted of peripheral blood. Source of these receptors: an adult woman with stable Graves' hyperthyroidism.

The chain employs TRBV2 and TRBJ2-7; D gene unclear. Germline V gives CDR1 SNHLY, CDR2 FYNNEI. This CDR3 contains 13 residues. With 6 bases removed from V and 2 bases from J, the gap between germline ends came to 11 bases. The CDR3 nucleotides read TGTGCCAGCAGACGAAATTATCCCTACGAGCAGTACTTC. Amino acid sequence: CASRRNYPYEQYF.

This clonotype was observed at least ten times. This chain joins TRBV12-3 or TRBV12-4 and TRBJ2-7, with 12 bases fitting TRBD2. The CDR3 runs 16 residues. With 3 bases clipped from V and 6 bases from J, the junction kept 9 bases outside the gene matches. The CDR3 loop reads CASSLRLAGGPFEQYF. The CDR3 region has the DNA TGTGCCAGCAGTTTGAGGCTAGCGGGAGGGCCCTTCGAGCAGTACTTC.

This clonotype has a count of ten or more. CDR3 DNA: TGTGCCAGCAGCCAAGGCCTAGCGGAGACCCAGTACTTC. Its translation: CASSQGLAETQYF. The V and J genes are TRBV3-1 and TRBJ2-5, with D possibly being TRBD2 (6 bases). The CDR3 is made up of 13 amino acids. The germline CDR1 and CDR2 sequences are LGHDT and YNNKEL (reference sequence). V gave up 1 base and J gave up 5 bases, with 8 bases separating them.

This clonotype appeared a few times. The gene calls are TRBV18 and TRBJ2-5; 10 positions agree with TRBD2. This CDR3 has 17 residues. The germline gives CDR1 KGHSH, CDR2 LQKENI. Trimming cost V 0 bases and J 4 bases; bases outside gene matches: 8. CDR3 in amino acids: CASSPPSSGSRRETQYF. The CDR3, as DNA: TGTGCCAGCTCACCACCATCTAGCGGGAGTCGGCGAGAGACCCAGTACTTC.

This clonotype has a count of ten or more. The chain links TRBV20-1 to TRBJ2-2, with 11 bases aligning to TRBD1. V shed 6 bases, J shed 6 bases, and the junction held 3 bases outside the gene matches. This CDR3 region has 13 residues. CDR1 is DFQATT and CDR2 is SNEGSKA in the germline V gene (reference sequence). DNA of the CDR3: TGCAGTGCCCCGGGACAGGGGGCCGGGGAGCTGTTTTTT. Translated: CSAPGQGAGELFF.

This clonotype appeared once. A much bigger clone sits one base away, suggesting this may be a read error. The chain combines TRBV2 with TRBJ1-2; D is unclear. The CDR3 runs 14 residues. In germline, CDR1 is SNHLY, CDR2 FYNNEI. CDR3: CASGDLGIYYGYTF. CDR3 DNA: TGTGCCAGCGGTGATTTAGGCATCTACTATGGCTACACCTTC.

This clonotype was recorded at least ten times. The chain links TRBV20-1 to TRBJ2-5, with 12 positions matching TRBD2. The V and J ends lost 8 bases and 5 bases, in that order; junction bases with no gene match: 6. The germline CDR1 and CDR2 sequences are DFQATT and SNEGSKA (reference sequence). This CDR3 has 13 amino acids. The CDR3 is CSLTSGSVETQYF. CDR3 DNA sequence: TGCAGTCTGACTAGCGGGAGTGTGGAGACCCAGTACTTC.

There are many counts of this clonotype. The gene calls are TRBV24-1 and TRBJ2-7; D is possibly TRBD1 or TRBD2 (6 bases each). Trimming shortened V by 4 bases and J by 5 bases, and 14 bases separated the two germline ends. CDR3 length equals 14 residues. The germline CDR1 and CDR2 sequences are KGHDR and SFDVKD. The CDR3 DNA reads as TGTGCCACCAGTGACGGGGGCGCGGGGCACGAGCAGTACTTC. Its translation is CATSDGGAGHEQYF.

This clonotype was counted ten times or more. The chain couples TRBV6-5 to TRBJ2-7; 7 nucleotides agree with TRBD1. This CDR3 has 17 residues. Germline CDR1 reads MNHEY; CDR2 reads SVGAGI. In DNA form, the CDR3 reads TGTGTCACCCTTTTTACGGCGGTGTGGGGGACAGACTACGAGCAGTACTTC. Translated: CVTLFTAVWGTDYEQYF.

This chain connects TRBV6-1 to TRBJ1-5; D unresolved. Trimming took 5 bases from V and 10 from J, leaving 9 bases between them. This CDR3 has 11 residues. CDR1 and CDR2 from the germline V gene are MNHNS and SASEGT. CDR3 residues: CASSSVGPQHF. The CDR3 DNA reads TGTGCCAGCAGTAGCGTGGGTCCCCAGCATTTT.

This clonotype was recorded at least ten times. This sequence joins TRBV6-5 and TRBJ1-2; TRBD1 is a possible D gene (6 bases). Germline values: CDR1 MNHEY, CDR2 SVGAGI. This CDR3 comprises 15 residues. V shed 2 bases and J shed 6 bases, with 16 bases lying between them. The CDR3 spells CASSYSRGAIDGYTF. The CDR3 DNA is TGTGCCAGCAGTTACAGTCGGGGGGCTATCGATGGCTACACCTTC.

This clonotype has a count of ten or more. The chain links TRBV12-3 or TRBV12-4 to TRBJ2-5; the D is unclear. The CDR3 is 13 residues long. The V and J ends lost 2 bases and 5 bases respectively, with 9 bases between them. As DNA, the CDR3 is TGTGCCAGCAGTTTATGGGGTGGGGAGACCCAGTACTTC. Translated, it gives CASSLWGGETQYF.

The sample holds many counts of this clonotype. The chain employs TRBV27 and TRBJ1-1, with a weak D call TRBD1 (5 bases). The CDR3 contains 13 residues. V gave up 1 base and J gave up 9 bases, with 12 bases separating them. Germline V gene lookup returns CDR1 MNHEY and CDR2 SMNVEV (reference sequence). This CDR3 is CASSLWGIGKAFF. The CDR3 DNA follows: TGTGCCAGCAGTTTATGGGGGATTGGTAAAGCTTTCTTT.

This clonotype was counted many times. The chain joins TRBV9 to TRBJ1-2, with TRBD1 matching 7 bases. CDR3 size: 15 residues. Germline CDR1 reads SGDLS; CDR2 reads YYNGEE. J gave up 4 bases and V 0 bases, and 6 bases lay outside the gene matches. This CDR3 reads CASSVDPGQIYGYTF. The CDR3 DNA follows: TGTGCCAGCAGCGTAGACCCGGGACAGATCTATGGCTACACCTTC.

This clonotype was recorded many times. The junction differs from germline at one of its ends, possibly a read error. This chain connects TRBV28 to TRBJ1-2; D unclear. The CDR3 is 12 amino acids. Germline V gene data show CDR1 as MDHEN and CDR2 as SYDVKM. Here the CDR3 DNA reads TGTGCCGGCAGTTTAGGGCTTTTTAGCTACACCTTC. This codes for CAGSLGLFSYTF.

This clonotype was seen at least ten times. V is TRBV12-3 or TRBV12-4 and J is TRBJ2-7; unclear D gene. The CDR3 length is 16 residues. Trimming left V 2 bases short and J 2 bases short, with 16 bases between. This chain's CDR3 is CASSLLVFGVTYEQYF. DNA of the CDR3: TGTGCCAGCAGTTTATTGGTTTTTGGCGTAACCTACGAGCAGTACTTC.

This clonotype was detected ten times or more. The chain couples TRBV29-1 to TRBJ2-7; D might be TRBD2 (5 bases). The CDR3 is 12 residues long. V lost 3 bases and J lost 6, with 12 bases in between. CDR1 SQVTM and CDR2 ANQGSEA come from the germline V gene. Written as DNA, the CDR3 is TGCAGCGTTGATTTTGGCGGGCTCGAGCAGTACTTC. It yields the protein CSVDFGGLEQYF.

This clonotype was observed a handful of times. This chain uses TRBV7-6 with TRBJ1-1, with no clear D. The CDR3 has 13 residues. The V and J ends lost 5 bases and 4 bases respectively, with 11 bases between them. Germline V gene data show CDR1 as SGHVS and CDR2 as FNYEAQ. Here the CDR3 reads CASSPAAGTEAFF. The CDR3 DNA follows: TGTGCCAGCAGCCCAGCTGCGGGCACTGAAGCTTTCTTT.